One sample yielded the 32 T cell receptor beta chains listed below, sequenced in a study of CD8+CD57+ T cells in acquired aplastic anemia. TCR beta VDJ and CDR3 profiling used genomic DNA as template. From the reads, TCRdb called clonotypes with MiXCR, one entry per CDR3 protein. The data hold 200,000 to 250,000 distinct CDR3 sequences, with approximately 35% observed a single time. Sequenced input: sorted CD4+, CD8+, or CD8+CD57+ T cells (not recorded which) from PBMCs. The receptors shown here come from a human donor in good health, serving as a control.

This rearrangement joins TRBV24-1 to TRBJ2-7; TRBD1 matches 9 bases. This CDR3 has 14 residues. V lost 4 bases, J lost 5 bases, and 5 bases stayed unmatched. The germline V gene encodes CDR1 KGHDR and CDR2 SFDVKD. CDR3 region: CATSDTGQGNEQYF. DNA for the CDR3: TGTGCCACCAGTGACACCGGACAGGGGAACGAGCAGTACTTC.

As concerns this clonotype: Being one base from a much bigger clone, this may be a read error. The CDR3 nucleotides are TGTGCCATCAGCTTATACAGGGAGTCAGATACGCAGTATTTT. Translated, it gives CAISLYRESDTQYF. V usage is TRBV7-2 and J usage is TRBJ2-3; D might be TRBD1 (6 bases). Per the germline V gene, CDR1 is SGHTA and CDR2 is FQGNSA. The CDR3 consists of 14 residues.

This clonotype was counted at least ten times. This chain uses TRBV12-3 or TRBV12-4 with TRBJ1-1, with D perhaps matching TRBD1 (5 bases). CDR3 length equals 13 residues. V was pared by 1 base and J by 9 bases, with 12 bases between. DNA for the CDR3: TGTGCCAGCAGTTTAGATCGGGGCGGGAAAGCTTTCTTT. Its translation is CASSLDRGGKAFF.

In the case of this clonotype: A junction boundary mismatches the germline segment, possibly from a read error. The DNA of the CDR3 is TGCGGTGCACCAACCACCTCTGCGGAGACCCAGTACTTC. This encodes CGAPTTSAETQYF. The chain recombines TRBV20-1 with TRBJ2-5; D remains unclear. The CDR3 runs 13 residues. Germline assignment: CDR1 DFQATT and CDR2 SNEGSKA (reference sequence).

This chain connects TRBV20-1 to TRBJ2-7; 9 positions match TRBD1. This CDR3 spans 14 amino acids. Germline values: CDR1 DFQATT, CDR2 SNEGSKA (reference sequence). The trim removed 0 bases at V and 0 bases at J, leaving 0 bases unmatched. Here the CDR3 reads CSAREDRGSYEQYF. For the CDR3, the DNA is TGCAGTGCTAGAGAGGACAGGGGCTCCTACGAGCAGTACTTC.

This clonotype was observed many times. This rearrangement joins TRBV19 to TRBJ2-1; D possibly uses TRBD1 or TRBD2 (5 bases each). In germline, CDR1 is LNHDA, CDR2 SQIVND (reference sequence). The V and J ends lost 0 bases and 8 bases respectively, with 8 bases between them. This CDR3 comprises 13 residues. The CDR3 is CASSIELGDEQFF. In nucleotides, the CDR3 is TGTGCCAGTAGTATAGAGTTGGGGGATGAGCAGTTCTTC.

This rearrangement joins TRBV6-5 to TRBJ1-4; D uncertain. Per germline, CDR1 MNHEY and CDR2 SVGAGI. The CDR3 runs 13 residues. Trimming took off 0 bases at V and 12 bases at J, with 11 bases between the two ends. The DNA of the CDR3 is TGTGCCAGCAGTTACTCGAAGGCTCTGGAACTGTTTTTT. Protein: CASSYSKALELFF.

About this clonotype itself: A read error may explain this, as a much larger clone is one base away. This rearrangement joins TRBV11-2 to TRBJ2-7, with 8 nucleotides matching TRBD2. Per the germline V gene, CDR1 is SGHAT and CDR2 is FQNNGV. The CDR3 loop spans 16 amino acids. CDR3 coding DNA: TGTGTCAGCAGCCAATTGCCGGGACTAGTTTCATCCGAGCAGTACTTC. It translates to CVSSQLPGLVSSEQYF.

This clonotype was seen repeatedly, ten times or more. J is TRBJ1-6 and V is TRBV7-9; D remains ambiguous. CDR3 length: 14 residues. The germline gives CDR1 SEHNR, CDR2 FQNEAQ (reference sequence). Trimming removed 1 base from V and 10 bases from J, with 11 bases in between. CDR3: CASSLGRDGSPLHF. The DNA of the CDR3 is TGTGCCAGCAGCTTAGGTAGGGATGGCTCACCCCTCCACTTT.

For this clonotype: Without the conserved terminal phenylalanine or tryptophan, this CDR3 likely stems from a read error. The chain has TRBV7-6 and TRBJ2-5; a possible D gene is TRBD1 (6 bases). Per the germline V gene, CDR1 is SGHVS and CDR2 is FNYEAQ. CDR3 length equals 15 residues. V lost 5 bases to trimming and J lost 1 base, with 14 bases between them. The CDR3: CASSITLTGQETQYL. As DNA, the CDR3 is TGTGCCAGCAGCATTACTCTGACAGGCCAAGAGACCCAGTACCTC.

This clonotype was counted only a few times. V is TRBV5-1 and J is TRBJ2-3; the match to TRBD2 covers 8 bases. Germline V gene sequence: CDR1 SGHRS, CDR2 YFSETQ. Losses at the gene ends were 7 bases for V and 4 bases for J; bases not matched to a gene: 14. The CDR3 is 16 residues long. CDR3 amino acids: CASLPLGGAPPDTQYF. The DNA for the CDR3 is TGCGCCAGCCTACCGCTCGGGGGGGCGCCCCCAGATACGCAGTATTTT.

This clonotype was seen at least ten times. The rearrangement uses TRBV16 and TRBJ2-1; D uncertain. V gave up 6 bases and J gave up 6 bases, with 9 bases separating them. The CDR3 is made up of 12 amino acids. Germline V gives CDR1 KGHSY, CDR2 FQNENV. The CDR3 loop is CASRGMGNEQFF. DNA for the CDR3: TGTGCCAGCAGGGGAATGGGCAATGAGCAGTTCTTC.

Details on this clonotype: A much larger clone sits a single nucleotide away, making a read error possible. Lacking the conserved final phenylalanine or tryptophan, this CDR3 likely reflects a read error. The chain is built from TRBV19 and TRBJ1-2, with TRBD1 matching 11 bases. V shed 5 bases and J 8 bases; nucleotides not matched to a gene: 10. Germline V lookup: CDR1 LNHDA, CDR2 SQIVND (reference sequence). CDR3 length: 15 amino acids. The CDR3 nucleotides read TGTGCCAGTAGTCCCGACGGACAGGGGGCGGAAGGCTACACCTCC. Translating it yields CASSPDGQGAEGYTS.

This clonotype was seen many times. This chain links TRBV24-1 with TRBJ1-5; D unresolved. Germline V gene sequence: CDR1 KGHDR, CDR2 SFDVKD. Trimming shortened V by 5 bases and J by 7 bases, and 14 bases separated the two germline ends. The CDR3 has 14 residues. CDR3 residues: CATSGQEGYQPQHF. In DNA form, the CDR3 reads TGTGCCACCAGTGGACAAGAGGGTTACCAGCCCCAGCATTTT.

The chain carries TRBV6-1 and TRBJ2-1; a weak D match, TRBD2 (5 bases). Germline V gene lookup returns CDR1 MNHNS and CDR2 SASEGT. The CDR3 is 13 residues long. Trimming shortened V by 1 base and J by 5 bases, and 6 bases separated the two germline ends. The CDR3 loop reads CASSEVGDNEQFF. CDR3 DNA: TGTGCCAGCAGTGAAGTCGGGGACAATGAGCAGTTCTTC.

Turning to this clonotype: An end of the junction differs from the germline gene, which may be a read error. The chain has TRBV24-1 and TRBJ1-3; D gene unclear. The CDR3 loop spans 16 amino acids. In germline, CDR1 is KGHDR, CDR2 SFDVKD. DNA of the CDR3: TGTGCCGCCAGTGAGTTGCCCCGAGACCCTGGAAACACCATATATTTT. Its protein is CAASELPRDPGNTIYF.

Turning to this clonotype: Being one base from a much bigger clone, this may be a read error. The V and J genes are TRBV7-9 and TRBJ1-2; D is unclear. The V end was cut by 2 bases, the J end by 8 bases, with 12 bases between. Per germline, CDR1 SEHNR and CDR2 FQNEAQ (reference sequence). This CDR3 has 13 amino acids. The DNA of the CDR3 is TGTGCCAGCAGCTTAAGGTGGAAGGACGGCTACACCTTC. Protein product: CASSLRWKDGYTF.

This clonotype was detected many times. The V gene is TRBV14, the J gene TRBJ1-1; D is uncertain. The CDR3 runs to 15 residues. CDR1 and CDR2 from the germline V gene are SGHDN and FVKESK. V was trimmed by 1 base and J by 5 bases, leaving 14 bases between them. The DNA of the CDR3 is TGTGCCAGCAGCCAAGCCGGGGTAGCGACGACTGAAGCTTTCTTT. Protein: CASSQAGVATTEAFF. The full variable domain, in which reference TRBV14 and TRBJ1-1 provide the parts outside the CDR3, is EAGVTQFPSHSVIEKGQTVTLRCDPISGHDNLYWYRRVMGKEIKFLLHFVKESKQDESGMPNNRFLAERTGGTYSTLKVQPAELEDSGVYFCASSQAGVATTEAFFGQGTRLTVV.

This clonotype has only a few counts. The CDR3 DNA sequence: TGCAGCGTCCGTATGACAGGGAGCGATTCACCCCTCCACTTT. It codes for CSVRMTGSDSPLHF. The chain is built from TRBV29-1 and TRBJ1-6, with 7 bases fitting TRBD1. This CDR3 spans 14 amino acids. The germline V gene has CDR1 SQVTM and CDR2 ANQGSEA. J gave up 8 bases and V 6 bases, and 10 bases lay outside the gene matches.

The chain joins TRBV2 to TRBJ1-2; 7 nucleotides line up with TRBD1. CDR1 is SNHLY and CDR2 is FYNNEI in the germline V gene. This CDR3 has 14 residues. V shed 6 bases, J shed 5 bases, and the junction held 9 bases outside the gene matches. For the CDR3, the DNA is TGTGCCAGCAGCCCTACAGGGGCAGGGTATGGCTACACCTTC. Translated, it gives CASSPTGAGYGYTF.

This clonotype was counted at least ten times. This chain links TRBV29-1 with TRBJ2-7, with D perhaps TRBD1 or TRBD2 (5 bases each). Trimming took 7 bases from V and 0 from J, leaving 16 bases between them. The CDR3 has 14 amino acids. Germline CDR1 and CDR2: SQVTM and ANQGSEA. This CDR3 is CSAKGTLGSYEQYF. The CDR3 bases are TGCAGCGCGAAGGGGACGTTAGGCTCCTACGAGCAGTACTTC.

Remarks on this clonotype: A clone one base away is much larger, so this may be a read error. The rearrangement joins TRBV14 to TRBJ1-6; D is undetermined. This CDR3 has 16 residues. The germline V gene has CDR1 SGHDN and CDR2 FVKESK. Trimming took off 0 bases at V and 2 bases at J, with 8 bases between the two ends. The chain's CDR3 is CASSQEAYPYNSPLHF. CDR3 bases: TGTGCCAGCAGCCAAGAAGCGTACCCCTATAATTCACCCCTCCACTTT.

Remarks on this clonotype: Since no conserved phenylalanine or tryptophan closes the CDR3, a read error is the likely cause. No DNA is shown, since the ends of the CDR3 on it are uncertain; the CDR3 is the one TCRdb lists. CDR3: CAISDPVQRTNT. The V call is TRBV10-3, the J call TRBJ2-6; TRBD2 was called by the table and not checked on the DNA. CDR1 and CDR2 from the germline V gene are ENHRY and SYGVKD. Both ends counted, the CDR3 spans 12 residues.

This clonotype was seen ten or more times. The chain uses TRBV10-1 and TRBJ2-7; D is uncertain. The CDR3 contains 16 residues. V gave up 0 bases and J gave up 1 base, with 13 bases separating them. Germline V gene data show CDR1 as WNHNN and CDR2 as SYGVQD (reference sequence). The CDR3 region has the DNA TGCGCCAGCAGTGAGTCTGTAGGGAAGAGGTCCTACGAGCAGTACTTC. This codes for CASSESVGKRSYEQYF.

This clonotype was counted at least ten times. The chain combines TRBV7-9 with TRBJ1-2, with 9 bases matching TRBD1. The germline V gene has CDR1 SEHNR and CDR2 FQNEAQ (reference sequence). J was trimmed by 1 base and V by 0 bases; bases with no gene match: 3. This CDR3 comprises 16 residues. The DNA of the CDR3 is TGTGCCAGCAGCTTAGCCACGGGACAGGGTAACTATGGCTACACCTTC. This sequence encodes CASSLATGQGNYGYTF. Full variable domain (outside the CDR3, taken from reference TRBV7-9 and TRBJ1-2): DTGVSQNPRHKITKRGQNVTFRCDPISEHNRLYWYRQTLGQGPEFLTYFQNEAQLEKSRLLSDRFSAERPKGSFSTLEIQRTEQGDSAMYLCASSLATGQGNYGYTFGSGTRLTVV.

V is TRBV7-6 and J is TRBJ2-1; the match to TRBD2 covers 8 bases. This CDR3 has 17 residues. Germline-derived CDR1 and CDR2 are SGHVS and FNYEAQ. The trim removed 3 bases at V and 4 bases at J, leaving 11 bases unmatched. The CDR3 DNA reads TGTGCCAGCAGCTTTTCTCCTCGGCGGGGGGCTTACAATGAGCAGTTCTTC. Translating gives CASSFSPRRGAYNEQFF.

The chain employs TRBV6-5 and TRBJ1-6; D not resolved. The CDR3 totals 15 residues. Germline V gene data show CDR1 as MNHEY and CDR2 as SVGAGI. Trimming shortened V by 1 base and J by 5 bases, and 9 bases separated the two germline ends. The DNA for the CDR3 is TGTGCCAGCAGTTACTTCGGCGGGGATAATTCACCCCTCCACTTT. It encodes CASSYFGGDNSPLHF.

This clonotype was picked up a small number of times. V usage is TRBV3-1 and J usage is TRBJ2-7; D possibly matches TRBD1 or TRBD2 (5 bases each). There are 15 residues in the CDR3. In germline, CDR1 is LGHDT, CDR2 YNNKEL (reference sequence). Trimming shortened V by 2 bases and J by 2 bases, and 13 bases separated the two germline ends. CDR3 DNA sequence: TGTGCCAGCAGCCAAATGGGAGACAGTGCCTACGAGCAGTACTTC. Its protein product is CASSQMGDSAYEQYF.

This clonotype was recorded many times. The V gene is TRBV19, the J gene TRBJ1-2; D is ambiguous. V was pared by 5 bases and J by 2 bases, with 9 bases between. The CDR3 covers 13 residues. CDR1 LNHDA and CDR2 SQIVND come from the germline V gene (reference sequence). As DNA, the CDR3 is TGTGCCAGTAGTCCGACACAAAACTATGGCTACACCTTC. It specifies CASSPTQNYGYTF.

The chain uses TRBV15 and TRBJ1-4; no definite D call. The CDR3 consists of 13 residues. The germline gives CDR1 LNHNV, CDR2 YYDKDF (reference sequence). Trimming stripped 2 bases from V and 6 bases from J, with 7 bases between. CDR3 protein: CATSRTEDEKLFF. In DNA form, the CDR3 reads TGTGCCACCAGCAGAACAGAAGATGAAAAACTGTTTTTT. Supplemented by reference TRBV15 and TRBJ1-4, the full variable domain reads DAMVIQNPRYQVTQFGKPVTLSCSQTLNHNVMYWYQQKSSQAPKLLFHYYDKDFNNEADTPDNFQSRRPNTSFCFLDIRSPGLGDTAMYLCATSRTEDEKLFFGSGTQLSVL.

In this sample, this clonotype turned up many times. The chain joins TRBV7-8 to TRBJ1-5; D not certain. Germline V gives CDR1 SGHVS, CDR2 FQNEAQ. The CDR3 consists of 14 residues. The ends were cut back, 5 bases at V and 0 bases at J, with 8 bases in the middle. CDR3 bases: TGTGCCAGCAGCCCACAGAATAGCAATCAGCCCCAGCATTTT. Amino acid sequence: CASSPQNSNQPQHF. Variable domain in full (rest from reference TRBV7-8 and TRBJ1-5): GAGVSQSPRYKVAKRGQDVALRCDPISGHVSLFWYQQALGQGPEFLTYFQNEAQLDKSGLPSDRFFAERPEGSVSTLKIQRTQQEDSAVYLCASSPQNSNQPQHFGDGTRLSIL.

This clonotype was recorded many times. The chain combines TRBV19 with TRBJ2-7; D may be TRBD1 (5 bases). The V end lost 4 bases, the J end lost 2 bases, and 24 bases lay between the germline ends. Germline CDR1 reads LNHDA; CDR2 reads SQIVND (reference sequence). The CDR3 has 18 amino acids. CDR3 in DNA: TGTGCCAGTAGTACCCGACCAAACCGTTCCCCAGGGACCTACGAGCAGTACTTC. It translates to CASSTRPNRSPGTYEQYF.